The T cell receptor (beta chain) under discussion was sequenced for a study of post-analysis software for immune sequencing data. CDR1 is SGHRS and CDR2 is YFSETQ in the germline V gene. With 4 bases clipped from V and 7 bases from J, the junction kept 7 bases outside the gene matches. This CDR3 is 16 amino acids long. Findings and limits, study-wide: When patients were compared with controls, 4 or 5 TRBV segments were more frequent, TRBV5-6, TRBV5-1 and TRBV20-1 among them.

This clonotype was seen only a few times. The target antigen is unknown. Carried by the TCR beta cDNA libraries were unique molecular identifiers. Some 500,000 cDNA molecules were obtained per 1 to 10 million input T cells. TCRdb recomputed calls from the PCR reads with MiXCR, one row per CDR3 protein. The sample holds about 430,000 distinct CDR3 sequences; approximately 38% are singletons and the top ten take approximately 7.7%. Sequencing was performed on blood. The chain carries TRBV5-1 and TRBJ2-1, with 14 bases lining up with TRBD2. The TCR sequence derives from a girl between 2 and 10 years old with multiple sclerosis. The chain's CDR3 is CASSRRLAGGMNEQFF. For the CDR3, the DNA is TGCGCCAGCAGCCGAAGACTAGCGGGAGGGATGAATGAGCAGTTCTTC.